The T cell receptor delta chain under discussion was sequenced for a study of Vδ1+ human thymocytes. This CDR3 comprises 20 residues. The V gene's germline CDR1 is TSWWSYY and CDR2 QGS. Unmatched junction bases numbered 23, after V lost 5 bases and J lost 5 bases. Thymocytes were sorted as CD3+ TCRVdelta1+ TCRVdelta2- after alphabeta T cell depletion. This clone was seen more than once but under ten times. Its specificity is unknown. The template was reverse-transcribed extracted RNA. Multiplex PCR used pooled V-gene forward primers and a constant-region reverse primer to amplify CDR3s. With CATT, TCRdb re-called clones from the multiplex PCR reads. The sample consists of 20,000 to 25,000 delta-chain clones, over 7% of them appearing once. Broader study findings: Thymic TRG and TRD repertoires appeared highly polyclonal.

The V and J genes are TRDV1 and TRDJ1, with 10 nucleotides matching TRDD3. Sequenced: Vdelta1+ gamma-delta thymocytes from the thymus. The subset was: FACS-sorted CD3+ TCRalphabeta- TCRVdelta1+ TCRVdelta2- thymocytes. The receptor was derived from a child less than two years old who had congenital heart surgery. For the CDR3, the DNA is TGTGCTCTTGGGCCGCGCGTGGTAAGCCTGGGGGATAAGGGGGATGATAAACTCATCTTT. Its protein product is CALGPRVVSLGDKGDDKLIF.